This TCR beta chain was sequenced for a study of T cells in women clearing cervical HPV infection. Germline CDR1 and CDR2: LNHDA and SQIVND (reference sequence). The V and J ends lost 10 bases and 4 bases, in that order; junction bases with no gene match: 11. The CDR3 loop spans 14 amino acids. Prevalent HPV16 infections were excluded; only incident single HPV16 infections included. The assay was immunoSEQ multiplex PCR, and TCRdb's table has in-frame clones only and misses some. Its clone listing holds approximately 13,000 clones. Details on this clone: The CDR3 extends 3 residues past the end of the read, so its final part is completed from the germline J gene.

The chain links TRBV19 to TRBJ1-1; 8 bases are shared with TRBD1. The sample taken for sequencing was blood buffy coat. This sequence was found in a woman between 18 and 69 years old with a cervical HPV16 infection that either progressed to CIN3+ or cleared (not recorded which). This CDR3 reads CAISNRGSRTEAFF. The sequenced CDR3 bases are TGTGCCATTTCAAACAGGGGGTCTCGCACTGAA.